A single sample gave rise to the 29 T cell receptor beta chains below, sequenced in a study of cytomegalovirus exposure and HLA in healthy donors. This PCR relied on a set of 60 Vbeta primers and 13 Jbeta primers. The repertoire was sequenced with immunoSEQ multiplex PCR; TCRdb's copy has only in-frame clones and lacks some. The table lists some 110,000 clones, around three quarters of them singletons. Sequenced material: PBMCs. The receptors originated from a man in his fifties in good health and CMV-seropositive.

This clone was recorded only once. This sequence joins TRBV9 and TRBJ2-5; 9 nucleotides align to TRBD2. Germline trimming cut 0 bases from V and 5 bases from J; bases unmatched to any gene: 11. Per germline, CDR1 SGDLS and CDR2 YYNGEE. This CDR3 has 17 amino acids. CDR3 DNA: TGTGCCAGCAGCGTAGGGGGAAGCGGGGGGCCGGGGGAGACCCAGTACTTC. Amino acid sequence: CASSVGGSGGPGETQYF.

Here the CDR3 reads CASSLREDTQYF. In DNA form, the CDR3 reads TGTGCCAGCAGCCTGAGGGAAGATACGCAGTATTTT. The rearrangement joins TRBV5-6 to TRBJ2-3; weak D call: TRBD2 (5 bases). Germline CDR1 SGHDT, CDR2 YYEEEE. This CDR3 comprises 12 residues. The V end was cut by 4 bases, the J end by 5 bases, with 8 bases between. Complete variable domain (other parts from reference TRBV5-6 and TRBJ2-3): DAGVTQSPTHLIKTRGQQVTLRCSPKSGHDTVSWYQQALGQGPQFIFQYYEEEERQRGNFPDRFSGHQFPNYSSELNVNALLLGDSALYLCASSLREDTQYFGPGTRLTVL.

This clone was detected once. The V call is TRBV7-9, the J call TRBJ1-3; D might be TRBD1 (5 bases). CDR3 length: 15 amino acids. V was shortened by 6 bases and J by 0 bases, with 12 bases between the two germline ends. CDR1 SEHNR and CDR2 FQNEAQ come from the germline V gene (reference sequence). The CDR3 bases are TGTGCCAGCAGTTTGACAGCCTCCTCTGGAAACACCATATATTTT. Translating it yields CASSLTASSGNTIYF.

This clone has more than one count but fewer than ten. This chain uses TRBV5-4 with TRBJ2-3; TRBD2 matches at 10 bases. Trimming removed 4 bases from V and 1 base from J; junction bases left unmatched: 15. This CDR3 has 19 amino acids. The germline V gene has CDR1 SGHNT and CDR2 YYREEE (reference sequence). CDR3 protein: CASSDRSATSGTRTDTQYF. CDR3 nucleotide sequence: TGTGCCAGCAGCGACAGGTCAGCCACTAGCGGGACACGCACAGATACGCAGTATTTT.

The chain joins TRBV2 to TRBJ1-1; 8 bases line up with TRBD1. Germline assignment: CDR1 SNHLY and CDR2 FYNNEI. The ends lost 3 bases at V and 0 bases at J; junction bases unmatched: 6. The length of the CDR3 is 16 residues. Here the CDR3 reads CASSDRAGGLNTEAFF. The CDR3 nucleotides are TGTGCCAGCAGTGATAGGGCAGGGGGCCTGAACACTGAAGCTTTCTTT.

This clone was observed a few times. The chain links TRBV7-8 to TRBJ1-2, with 8 nucleotides matching TRBD1. This CDR3 spans 15 amino acids. Looked up from germline, CDR1 is SGHVS and CDR2 is FQNEAQ. Losses at the gene ends were 5 bases for V and 7 bases for J; bases not matched to a gene: 12. As DNA, the CDR3 is TGTGCCAGCAGCGGGACAGGCACTAGGACGGGTGGCTACACCTTC. Translation gives CASSGTGTRTGGYTF.

The chain employs TRBV7-2 and TRBJ1-2, with D possibly matching TRBD1 (6 bases). The CDR3 sequence is 13 residues long. V lost 5 bases to trimming and J lost 2 bases, with 9 bases between them. Germline CDR1 reads SGHTA; CDR2 reads FQGNSA. The CDR3 here is CASSRTGNYGYTF. The CDR3 DNA reads TGTGCCAGCAGCCGCACAGGGAACTATGGCTACACCTTC.

The rearrangement links TRBV4-1 to TRBJ2-3; D not certain. Germline lookup yields CDR1 MGHRA and CDR2 YSYEKL. V was cut by 0 bases and J by 0 bases, with 10 bases left in between. CDR3 length equals 16 residues. The CDR3 reads CASSQDSVISTDTQYF. The CDR3 DNA reads TGCGCCAGCAGCCAAGATTCGGTGATTAGCACAGATACGCAGTATTTT.

V is TRBV6-6 and J is TRBJ2-6; D is uncertain. Germline-derived CDR1 and CDR2 are MNHNY and SVGAGI (reference sequence). The CDR3 totals 15 residues. Between the trimmed V and J ends, which lost 2 bases and 0 bases, there was a span of 5 bases. The CDR3 DNA sequence: TGTGCCAGCAGTTACGCCTACTCTGGGGCCAACGTCCTGACTTTC. Translated: CASSYAYSGANVLTF.

This clone was picked up a small number of times. The chain uses TRBV10-2 and TRBJ2-7, with 9 bases aligning to TRBD1. V dropped 10 bases and J dropped 4; count of bases not matched to a gene: 23. The CDR3 is made up of 18 amino acids. Germline CDR1 and CDR2: WSHSY and SAAADI. The chain's CDR3 is CATSGFIDRGTLGYEQYF. The CDR3 DNA reads as TGCGCCACCTCCGGCTTTATCGACAGGGGGACCCTGGGGTACGAGCAGTACTTC.

This chain uses TRBV15 with TRBJ1-1; D possibly corresponds to TRBD1 (6 bases). The V gene lost 3 bases and the J gene lost 12 bases, with 20 bases spanning the gap. Germline V gene sequence: CDR1 LNHNV, CDR2 YYDKDF (reference sequence). The CDR3 is 14 amino acids. CDR3 in amino acids: CATSSYREGRKTFF. For the CDR3, the DNA is TGTGCCACCAGCAGCTACAGGGAAGGCCGAAAGACTTTCTTT.

The chain employs TRBV9 and TRBJ2-7, with D perhaps TRBD2 (5 bases). The germline V gene has CDR1 SGDLS and CDR2 YYNGEE. The CDR3 length is 14 residues. V gave up 0 bases and J gave up 0 bases, with 7 bases separating them. In DNA form, the CDR3 reads TGTGCCAGCAGCGTAGGACTATACTCCTACGAGCAGTACTTC. Its protein product is CASSVGLYSYEQYF. Full variable domain (outside the CDR3, taken from reference TRBV9 and TRBJ2-7): DSGVTQTPKHLITATGQRVTLRCSPRSGDLSVYWYQQSLDQGLQFLIQYYNGEERAKGNILERFSAQQFPDLHSELNLSSLELGDSALYFCASSVGLYSYEQYFGPGTRLTVT.

This chain joins TRBV29-1 and TRBJ2-5; D gene ambiguous. CDR1 is SQVTM and CDR2 is ANQGSEA in the germline V gene. The CDR3 has 15 residues. Trimming left V 6 bases short and J 11 bases short, with 28 bases between. The CDR3: CSVAPRRARRMEQYF. As DNA, the CDR3 is TGCAGCGTCGCCCCACGCCGCGCGCGACGTATGGAGCAGTACTTC.

V and J are TRBV5-1 and TRBJ1-2, with 8 bases that match TRBD1. CDR3 length: 14 amino acids. With 4 bases clipped from V and 4 bases from J, the junction kept 6 bases outside the gene matches. The germline V gene encodes CDR1 SGHRS and CDR2 YFSETQ. In nucleotides, the CDR3 is TGCGCCAGCAGCCAGGGGGCCGGCCCCTATGGCTACACCTTC. Translating gives CASSQGAGPYGYTF.

J is TRBJ1-4 and V is TRBV28, with TRBD1 matching 8 bases. Germline V CDR1 and CDR2: MDHEN, SYDVKM. V dropped 4 bases and J dropped 4; count of bases not matched to a gene: 8. The CDR3 is 16 residues long. The DNA for the CDR3 is TGTGCCAGCAGTTCTATGCGACAGGGGAATAATGAAAAACTGTTTTTT. Protein: CASSSMRQGNNEKLFF.

The chain uses TRBV4-1 and TRBJ1-1; D gene ambiguous. The germline CDR1 and CDR2 sequences are MGHRA and YSYEKL. Trimming shortened V by 2 bases and J by 1 base, and 11 bases separated the two germline ends. This CDR3 comprises 15 residues. CDR3 DNA: TGCGCCAGCAGCCAACCCCCGGGTAGGAACACTGAAGCTTTCTTT. It encodes CASSQPPGRNTEAFF.

The V gene is TRBV6-5, the J gene TRBJ1-2; TRBD1 might be the D (6 bases). Germline-derived CDR1 and CDR2 are MNHEY and SVGAGI. V dropped 5 bases and J dropped 4 bases, with 17 bases sitting between them. This CDR3 comprises 15 residues. CDR3 region: CASSPGARSVYGYTF. The DNA for the CDR3 is TGTGCCAGCAGTCCAGGGGCCAGATCCGTCTATGGCTACACCTTC.

The count of this clone is one. The chain carries TRBV4-1 and TRBJ2-7, with 7 bases that match TRBD1. The CDR3 spans 14 residues. V dropped 1 base and J dropped 2; count of bases not matched to a gene: 2. Germline loops: CDR1 MGHRA, CDR2 YSYEKL. The DNA for the CDR3 is TGCGCCAGCAGCCAAGGGACAGGTCCCTACGAGCAGTACTTC. It specifies CASSQGTGPYEQYF.

The chain is built from TRBV5-6 and TRBJ1-2, with a possible D match to TRBD1 (5 bases). V lost 5 bases and J lost 5, with 13 bases in between. The CDR3 runs to 13 residues. CDR1 and CDR2 from the germline V gene are SGHDT and YYEEEE. CDR3 sequence reads: CASSSGGSYGYTF. For the CDR3, the DNA is TGTGCCAGCAGTTCGGGGGGGAGTTATGGCTACACCTTC.

The chain is built from TRBV6-5 and TRBJ1-6; 7 bases align to TRBD1. Germline assignment: CDR1 MNHEY and CDR2 SVGAGI. J gave up 16 bases and V 5 bases, and 5 bases lay outside the gene matches. CDR3 length equals 11 residues. The CDR3 DNA reads TGTGCCAGCAGTAACCAGGGACAGCTCCACTTT. This sequence encodes CASSNQGQLHF.

The table lists this clone with a count of one. The chain combines TRBV5-6 with TRBJ2-1; perhaps TRBD2 as D (6 bases). The V end lost 1 base, the J end lost 15 bases, and 17 bases lay between the germline ends. CDR3 length equals 13 residues. The V gene's germline CDR1 is SGHDT and CDR2 YYEEEE. The CDR3 DNA sequence: TGTGCCAGCAGCTTGTTCCGGGCGGAGGGTCGGTTCTTC. It is translated as CASSLFRAEGRFF. Full variable domain (remainder filled in from reference TRBV5-6 and TRBJ2-1): DAGVTQSPTHLIKTRGQQVTLRCSPKSGHDTVSWYQQALGQGPQFIFQYYEEEERQRGNFPDRFSGHQFPNYSSELNVNALLLGDSALYLCASSLFRAEGRFFGPGTRLTVL.

The chain has TRBV9 and TRBJ2-2, with D tentatively TRBD2 (5 bases). CDR1 and CDR2 from the germline V gene are SGDLS and YYNGEE. This CDR3 is 15 amino acids long. Trimming removed 0 bases at V and 8 bases at J, with 14 bases between. CDR3 in amino acids: CASSVDAGRYGELFF. The CDR3 bases are TGTGCCAGCAGCGTAGACGCGGGCAGATATGGGGAGCTGTTTTTT.

The chain uses TRBV19 and TRBJ2-3; D possibly corresponds to TRBD1 (6 bases). The CDR3 runs 13 residues. Germline-derived CDR1 and CDR2 are LNHDA and SQIVND (reference sequence). V gave up 5 bases and J gave up 3 bases, with 9 bases separating them. CDR3 DNA sequence: TGTGCCAGTAGTCGGACAGCAACAGATACGCAGTATTTT. It encodes CASSRTATDTQYF.

This clone has more than one count but fewer than ten. The chain couples TRBV10-1 to TRBJ2-7, with TRBD2 identical over 7 bases. The CDR3 consists of 15 residues. Trimming at V came to 3 bases and at J to 5 bases, leaving 10 bases not matched to a gene. Per germline, CDR1 WNHNN and CDR2 SYGVQD (reference sequence). CDR3 coding DNA: TGCGCCAGCAGTGACGGGGGGAGAGGGCAGGACGAGCAGTACTTC. Its translation is CASSDGGRGQDEQYF.

CDR3 coding DNA: TGTGCCAGCAGCGCAACCGGGACAGGGTCCGCGAACACCGGGGAGCTGTTTTTT. Translated: CASSATGTGSANTGELFF. The genes are TRBV9 and TRBJ2-2, with 9 positions matching TRBD1. J lost 0 bases, V lost 3 bases, and 9 bases had no gene match. Germline assignment: CDR1 SGDLS and CDR2 YYNGEE. The CDR3 totals 18 residues.

This chain joins TRBV9 and TRBJ1-2, with a weak D call TRBD1 (6 bases). CDR1 and CDR2 (germline): SGDLS, YYNGEE. The CDR3 has 13 residues. V lost 1 base, J lost 3 bases, and 7 bases lay in between. The DNA of the CDR3 is TGTGCCAGCAGCGTATACAGGGACTATGGCTACACCTTC. This translates into CASSVYRDYGYTF.

CDR3 protein: CATRGGGLEQFF. The CDR3, as DNA: TGTGCCACGAGAGGGGGGGGACTCGAGCAGTTCTTC. The chain recombines TRBV15 with TRBJ2-1; D possibly corresponds to TRBD2 (7 bases). The V end was cut by 9 bases, the J end by 10 bases, with 16 bases between. The CDR3 has 12 residues. Germline CDR1 and CDR2: LNHNV and YYDKDF (reference sequence).

This clone was seen a few times. V and J are TRBV6-5 and TRBJ2-2; D may be TRBD1 (7 bases). Germline-derived CDR1 and CDR2 are MNHEY and SVGAGI. V was cut by 0 bases and J by 6 bases, with 11 bases left in between. The length of the CDR3 is 15 residues. The DNA of the CDR3 is TGTGCCAGCAGTTACTCGCCAGGGGGGCCCGGGGAGCTGTTTTTT. Translating gives CASSYSPGGPGELFF.

This chain uses TRBV6-6 with TRBJ1-2; 7 positions agree with TRBD1. V lost 6 bases and J lost 4; bases outside the gene matches: 5. Germline V gene data show CDR1 as MNHNY and CDR2 as SVGAGI (reference sequence). The CDR3 totals 13 residues. The CDR3 nucleotides are TGTGCCAGCAGCCTCGGGACAGCCTATGGCTACACCTTC. This sequence encodes CASSLGTAYGYTF.